These 4 T cell receptor beta chains originate from one sample sequenced in a study of blood T cell repertoires in COVID-19. This table comes from immunoSEQ multiplex PCR, and its TCRdb copy is limited to in-frame clones, with some not included. The table shows roughly 120,000 clones, with about 70% occurring only once. Sequencing was done on a sample of peripheral blood. The receptors were gathered from an older man with COVID-19, enrolled during active disease.

This rearrangement joins TRBV5-1 to TRBJ2-3, with TRBD2 matching over 9 bases. With V trimmed by 2 bases and J by 0 bases, 4 bases remained unmatched. CDR3 size: 16 residues. CDR1 is SGHRS, CDR2 YFSETQ, per germline. CDR3 protein: CASSFGLATSTDTQYF. CDR3 in DNA: TGCGCCAGCAGCTTTGGACTAGCGACCAGCACAGATACGCAGTATTTT.

This sequence joins TRBV6-5 and TRBJ2-7; tentative D call: TRBD1 (6 bases). Germline V gene sequence: CDR1 MNHEY, CDR2 SVGAGI. The CDR3 is made up of 15 amino acids. Between the trimmed V and J ends, which lost 7 bases and 1 base, there was a span of 17 bases. Here the CDR3 reads CASNPLGAASYEQYF. The CDR3 DNA follows: TGTGCCAGCAACCCTTTGGGGGCGGCTTCCTACGAGCAGTACTTC.

This chain uses TRBV5-8 with TRBJ2-7; D may be TRBD2 (5 bases). V gave up 3 bases and J gave up 4 bases, with 14 bases separating them. Germline CDR1 is SGHTS and CDR2 is YDEGEE. CDR3 length equals 14 residues. Here the CDR3 reads CASSSRFREYEQYF. In nucleotides, the CDR3 is TGTGCCAGCAGCTCACGATTTAGGGAGTACGAGCAGTACTTC.

This chain uses TRBV18 with TRBJ2-5, with 9 bases aligning to TRBD2. The germline V gene encodes CDR1 KGHSH and CDR2 LQKENI. J lost 1 base, V lost 3 bases, and 6 bases had no gene match. The CDR3 is made up of 16 amino acids. In nucleotides, the CDR3 is TGTGCCAGCTCACCTTCAGCGACTAGCGGCCAAGAGACCCAGTACTTC. Translating it yields CASSPSATSGQETQYF.